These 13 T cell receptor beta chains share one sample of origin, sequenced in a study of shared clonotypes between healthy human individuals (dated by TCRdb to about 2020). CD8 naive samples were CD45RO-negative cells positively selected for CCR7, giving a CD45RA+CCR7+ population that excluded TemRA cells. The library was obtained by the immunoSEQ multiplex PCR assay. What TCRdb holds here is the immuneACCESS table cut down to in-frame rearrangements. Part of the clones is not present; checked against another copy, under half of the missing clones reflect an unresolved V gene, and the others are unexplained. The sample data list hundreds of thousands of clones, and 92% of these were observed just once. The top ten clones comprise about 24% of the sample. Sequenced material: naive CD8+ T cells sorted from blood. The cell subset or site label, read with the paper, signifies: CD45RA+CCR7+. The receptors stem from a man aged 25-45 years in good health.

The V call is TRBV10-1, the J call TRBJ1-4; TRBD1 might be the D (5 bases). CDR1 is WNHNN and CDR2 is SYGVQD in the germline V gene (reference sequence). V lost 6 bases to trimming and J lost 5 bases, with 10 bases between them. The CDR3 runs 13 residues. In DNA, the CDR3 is TGCGCCAGCAGAAGAGGGGAGAATGAAAAACTGTTTTTT. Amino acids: CASRRGENEKLFF.

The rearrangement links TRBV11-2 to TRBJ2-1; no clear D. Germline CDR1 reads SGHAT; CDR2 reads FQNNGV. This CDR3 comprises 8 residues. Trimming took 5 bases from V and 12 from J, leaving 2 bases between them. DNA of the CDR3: TGTGCCAGCAGCCCGCAGTTCTTC. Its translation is CASSPQFF. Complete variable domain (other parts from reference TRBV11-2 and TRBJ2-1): EAGVAQSPRYKIIEKRQSVAFWCNPISGHATLYWYQQILGQGPKLLIQFQNNGVVDDSQLPKDRFSAERLKGVDSTLKIQPAKLEDSAVYLCASSPQFFGPGTRLTVL.

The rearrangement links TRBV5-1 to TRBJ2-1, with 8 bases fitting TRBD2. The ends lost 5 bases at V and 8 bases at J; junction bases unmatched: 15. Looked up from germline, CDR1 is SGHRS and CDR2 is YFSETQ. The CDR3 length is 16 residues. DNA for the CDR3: TGCGCCAGCAGGCCCGCCAGTAGCGGGATATCCCATGAGCAGTTCTTC. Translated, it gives CASRPASSGISHEQFF.

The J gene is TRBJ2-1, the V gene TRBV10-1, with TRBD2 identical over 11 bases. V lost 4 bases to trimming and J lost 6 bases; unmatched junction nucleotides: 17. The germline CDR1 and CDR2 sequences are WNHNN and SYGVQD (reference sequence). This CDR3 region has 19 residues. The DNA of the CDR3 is TGCGCCAGCAGTGCTCCTAGCGGGAGGTCGTTGTACAAGATCAATGAGCAGTTCTTC. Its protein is CASSAPSGRSLYKINEQFF.

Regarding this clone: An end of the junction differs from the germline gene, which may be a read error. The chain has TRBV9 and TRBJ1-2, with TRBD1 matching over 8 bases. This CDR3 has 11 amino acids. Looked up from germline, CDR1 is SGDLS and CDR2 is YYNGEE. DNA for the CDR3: TGTGCCAGCAGCGCCGGACAGGGTTTATCCTTC. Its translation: CASSAGQGLSF.

The CDR3 sequence is CASTPGTAFPHEQFF. In nucleotides, the CDR3 is TGTGCCAGCACCCCCGGGACAGCCTTTCCCCATGAGCAGTTCTTC. This chain joins TRBV7-9 and TRBJ2-1, with 7 positions matching TRBD1. This CDR3 is 15 amino acids long. Germline V gives CDR1 SEHNR, CDR2 FQNEAQ (reference sequence). V lost 7 bases to trimming and J lost 8 bases; unmatched junction nucleotides: 14.

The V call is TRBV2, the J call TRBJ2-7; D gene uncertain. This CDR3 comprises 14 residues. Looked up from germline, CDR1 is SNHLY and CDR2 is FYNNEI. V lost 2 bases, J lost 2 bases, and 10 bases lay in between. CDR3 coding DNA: TGTGCCAGCAGTGAACGGACGAGTACCTACGAGCAGTACTTC. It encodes CASSERTSTYEQYF.

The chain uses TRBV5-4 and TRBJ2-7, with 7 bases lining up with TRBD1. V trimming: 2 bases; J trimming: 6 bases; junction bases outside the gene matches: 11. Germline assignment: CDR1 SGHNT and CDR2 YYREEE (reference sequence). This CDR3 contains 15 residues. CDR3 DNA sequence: TGTGCCAGCAGCTTCCCAAGACAGGGTAGGGTCGAGCAGTACTTC. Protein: CASSFPRQGRVEQYF.

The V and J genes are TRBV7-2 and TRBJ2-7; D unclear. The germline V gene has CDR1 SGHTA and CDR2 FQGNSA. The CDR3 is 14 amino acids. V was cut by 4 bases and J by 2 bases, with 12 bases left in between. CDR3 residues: CASSSWTLTYEQYF. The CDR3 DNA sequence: TGTGCCAGCAGCTCTTGGACCCTCACCTACGAGCAGTACTTC.

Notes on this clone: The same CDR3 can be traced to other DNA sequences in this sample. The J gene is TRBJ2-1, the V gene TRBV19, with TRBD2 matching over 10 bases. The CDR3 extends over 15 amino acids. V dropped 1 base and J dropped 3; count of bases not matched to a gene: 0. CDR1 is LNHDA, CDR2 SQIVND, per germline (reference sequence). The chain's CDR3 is CASSIASGSYNEQFF. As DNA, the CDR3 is TGTGCCAGTAGTATAGCTAGCGGGAGCTACAATGAGCAGTTCTTC.

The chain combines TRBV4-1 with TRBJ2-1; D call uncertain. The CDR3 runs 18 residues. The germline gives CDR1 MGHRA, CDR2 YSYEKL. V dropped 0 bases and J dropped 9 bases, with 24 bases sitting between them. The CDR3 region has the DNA TGCGCCAGCAGCCAAGAATGGGTAGCATCAGGTCCTAGTACTGAGCAGTTCTTC. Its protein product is CASSQEWVASGPSTEQFF.

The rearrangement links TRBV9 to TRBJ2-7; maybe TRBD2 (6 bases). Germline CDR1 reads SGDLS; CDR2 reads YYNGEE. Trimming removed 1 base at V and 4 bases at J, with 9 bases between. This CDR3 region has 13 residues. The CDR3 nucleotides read TGTGCCAGCAGCGTAAACAGCGGGTACGAGCAGTACTTC. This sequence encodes CASSVNSGYEQYF.

CDR3 amino acids: CASSVGSTRAGELFF. The CDR3 DNA is TGTGCCAGCAGCGTAGGATCTACTCGAGCGGGGGAGCTGTTTTTT. The rearrangement links TRBV9 to TRBJ2-2; unclear D gene. V was clipped by 0 bases and J by 8 bases, with 14 bases between them. Germline lookup yields CDR1 SGDLS and CDR2 YYNGEE. CDR3 length equals 15 residues.